This T cell receptor beta chain was captured in a study of siplizumab effects on memory and regulatory T cells. Study outcomes and limitations: Under siplizumab, alloreactive sequences traced to unstimulated CD4+ memory cells were significantly reduced. Confirmation that proliferating Tregs from siplizumab cultures had suppressive function was not obtained.

The CDR3 covers 14 residues. J lost 3 bases, V lost 6 bases, and 4 bases had no gene match. From germline, CDR1 is MNHEY and CDR2 SVGAGI. As concerns this clone: Antigen: not known.

TCRdb keeps only in-frame clones here, not all; method: immunoSEQ multiplex PCR. The profile shows about 100,000 clones, over 90% of them singletons. The sequencing sample was made of non-Treg CD4+ T cells sorted from blood. This TCR came from a human donor in good health. The V gene is TRBV6-5, the J gene TRBJ2-7; 11 nucleotides line up with TRBD1. The CDR3 DNA follows: TGTGCCAGCAGCCGCGGGACAGGGGGCTACGAGCAGTACTTC. Translation gives CASSRGTGGYEQYF.